This T cell receptor (beta chain) was profiled in a study of vaccination and CD4 T cells after COVID-19. The Oncomine TCR Beta short-read assay was applied to DNA of cultured CD4+ T cells. In TCRdb, the PCR reads were re-called with MiXCR into one record per CDR3 protein. The repertoire holds about 20,000 distinct CDR3 sequences, with 60% to 75% as singletons. The CDR3 is made up of 17 amino acids. Germline V gene data show CDR1 as SGHTA and CDR2 as FQGNSA. Concerning this clonotype itself: Its antigen is currently unknown. At one boundary the junction diverges from the germline segment, which might be a read error.

Noted treatment: roughly 10-day PBMC culture with coronavirus spike peptide pools or control peptides (ViraFEST assay). ViraFEST sequenced TCRs after peptide-pool expansion of antigen-specific T cells. This chain links TRBV7-2 with TRBJ1-1; TRBD1 agrees at 7 bases. This receptor was taken from a human donor who had recovered from COVID-19. Sequenced sample: CD4+ T cells from blood, cultured in vitro. CDR3 DNA: TGCGCCAGCAGCCAAGCTCCGACAGGGTTTCTTAGAACTGAAGCTTTCTTT. Its protein is CASSQAPTGFLRTEAFF.